The text below deals with one T cell receptor beta chain. The sample belongs to a study of blood T cell repertoires in COVID-19. Study at large: Acute and convalescent COVID-19 samples came from the United States, Italy and Spain. Sources were T cells, B-cell-depleted T cells, or PBMCs; the material itself was cDNA or gDNA.

V shed 0 bases, J shed 6 bases, and the junction held 5 bases outside the gene matches. The CDR3 loop spans 16 amino acids. Germline lookup yields CDR1 LGHDT and CDR2 YNNKEL (reference sequence). The assay was immunoSEQ multiplex PCR, and TCRdb's table has in-frame clones only and misses some. The table includes around 59,000 clones, about 78% detected once. This chain joins TRBV3-1 (or the pseudogene TRBV3-2) and TRBJ1-4; 9 nucleotides align to TRBD1. The sequence derives from an elderly man with acute or convalescent COVID-19. Sample: peripheral blood. CDR3 DNA sequence: TGTGCCAGCAGCCAAGATACAGGGGGCCGTTATGAAAAACTGTTTTTT. This gives the protein CASSQDTGGRYEKLFF.